This paragraph reports one T cell receptor (beta chain). In the original analysis: Reference gene primer amplification yielded estimated nucleated cell counts. TCRdb's copy holds only in-frame clones and misses some; the assay was immunoSEQ multiplex PCR. V and J calls and clone size are those listed in that table; D and trimming were worked out from the DNA. The sample includes approximately 210,000 clones, roughly 80% of them seen just once. The data were taken from a study of blood T cell repertoires in COVID-19. In the study overall: Sources were T cells, B-cell-depleted T cells, or PBMCs; the material itself was cDNA or gDNA.

Between the trimmed V and J ends, which lost 5 bases and 0 bases, there was a span of 7 bases. The CDR3 has 14 amino acids. Germline V lookup: CDR1 SEHNR, CDR2 FQNEAQ (reference sequence). The clonotype comes from a man aged 25-45 years with active or convalescent COVID-19. The chain recombines TRBV7-9 with TRBJ2-2, with D tentatively TRBD2 (5 bases). Sequenced: peripheral blood. CDR3 sequence reads: CASSPGTNTGELFF. In nucleotides, the CDR3 is TGTGCCAGCAGCCCCGGGACGAACACCGGGGAGCTGTTTTTT. The whole variable domain, filled in from reference TRBV7-9 and TRBJ2-2, reads DTGVSQNPRHKITKRGQNVTFRCDPISEHNRLYWYRQTLGQGPEFLTYFQNEAQLEKSRLLSDRFSAERPKGSFSTLEIQRTEQGDSAMYLCASSPGTNTGELFFGEGSRLTVL.